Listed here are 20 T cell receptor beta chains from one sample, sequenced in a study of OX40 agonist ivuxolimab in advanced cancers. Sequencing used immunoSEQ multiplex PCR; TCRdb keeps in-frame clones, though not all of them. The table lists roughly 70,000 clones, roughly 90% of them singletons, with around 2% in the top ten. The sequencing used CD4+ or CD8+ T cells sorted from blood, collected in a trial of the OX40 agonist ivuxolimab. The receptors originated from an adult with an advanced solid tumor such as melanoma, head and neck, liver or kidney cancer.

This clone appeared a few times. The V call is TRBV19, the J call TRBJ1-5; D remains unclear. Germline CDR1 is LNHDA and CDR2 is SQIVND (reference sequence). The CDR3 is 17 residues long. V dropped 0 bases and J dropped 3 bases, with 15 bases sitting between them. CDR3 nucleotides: TGTGCCAGTAGTATAGACCGGACCCGTAGCACCAATCAGCCCCAGCATTTT. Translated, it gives CASSIDRTRSTNQPQHF.

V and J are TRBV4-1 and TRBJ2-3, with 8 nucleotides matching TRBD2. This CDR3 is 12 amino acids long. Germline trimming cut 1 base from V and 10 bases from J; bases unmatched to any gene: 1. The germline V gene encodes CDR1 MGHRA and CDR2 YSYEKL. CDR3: CASSQGLAPQYF. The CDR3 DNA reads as TGCGCCAGCAGCCAAGGACTAGCGCCGCAGTATTTT.

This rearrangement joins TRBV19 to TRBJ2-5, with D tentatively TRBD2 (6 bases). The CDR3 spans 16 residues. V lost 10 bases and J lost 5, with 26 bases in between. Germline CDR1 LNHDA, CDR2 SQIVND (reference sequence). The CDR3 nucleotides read TGTGCCACCAGTATGGTGACTGGAGGGCAAGGGGAGACCCAGTACTTC. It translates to CATSMVTGGQGETQYF.

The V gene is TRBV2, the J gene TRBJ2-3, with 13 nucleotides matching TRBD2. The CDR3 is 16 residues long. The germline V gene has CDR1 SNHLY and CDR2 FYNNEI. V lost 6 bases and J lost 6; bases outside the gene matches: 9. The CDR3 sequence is CASRAQTSGRSDTQYF. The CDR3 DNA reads TGTGCCAGCAGGGCTCAGACTAGCGGGAGGTCCGATACGCAGTATTTT.

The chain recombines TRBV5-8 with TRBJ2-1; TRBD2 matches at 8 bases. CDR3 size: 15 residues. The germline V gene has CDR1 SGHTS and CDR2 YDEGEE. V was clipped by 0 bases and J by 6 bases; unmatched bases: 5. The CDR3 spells CASSLVLAESNEQFF. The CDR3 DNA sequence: TGTGCCAGCAGCTTGGTACTAGCGGAGTCCAATGAGCAGTTCTTC.

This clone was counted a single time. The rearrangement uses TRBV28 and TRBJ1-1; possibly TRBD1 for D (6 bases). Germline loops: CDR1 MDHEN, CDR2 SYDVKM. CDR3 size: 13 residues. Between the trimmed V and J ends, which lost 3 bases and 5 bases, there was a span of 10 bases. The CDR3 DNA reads TGTGCCAGCAGTTTGGGGGCGGAAACTGAAGCTTTCTTT. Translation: CASSLGAETEAFF.

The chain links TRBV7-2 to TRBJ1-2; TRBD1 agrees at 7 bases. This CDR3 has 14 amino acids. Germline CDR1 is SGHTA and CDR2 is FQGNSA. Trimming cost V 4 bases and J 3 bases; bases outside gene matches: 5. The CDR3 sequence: CASSSDRMDYGYTF. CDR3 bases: TGTGCCAGCAGCTCGGACAGGATGGACTATGGCTACACCTTC.

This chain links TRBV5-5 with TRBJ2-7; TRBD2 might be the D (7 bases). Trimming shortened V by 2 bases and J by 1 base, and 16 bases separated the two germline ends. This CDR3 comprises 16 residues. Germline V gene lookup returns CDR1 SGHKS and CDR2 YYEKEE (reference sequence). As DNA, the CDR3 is TGTGCCAGCAGCTTTTTACGGGGGGCTGGGTCCTACGAGCAGTACTTC. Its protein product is CASSFLRGAGSYEQYF.

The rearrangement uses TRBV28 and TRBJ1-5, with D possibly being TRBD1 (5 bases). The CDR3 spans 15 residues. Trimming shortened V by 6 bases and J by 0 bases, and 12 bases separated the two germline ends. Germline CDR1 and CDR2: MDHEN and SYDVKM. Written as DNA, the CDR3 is TGTGCCAGCAGGACAGAACCTTATAGCAATCAGCCCCAGCATTTT. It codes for CASRTEPYSNQPQHF. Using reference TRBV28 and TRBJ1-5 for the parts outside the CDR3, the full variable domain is DVKVTQSSRYLVKRTGEKVFLECVQDMDHENMFWYRQDPGLGLRLIYFSYDVKMKEKGDIPEGYSVSREKKERFSLILESASTNQTSMYLCASRTEPYSNQPQHFGDGTRLSIL.

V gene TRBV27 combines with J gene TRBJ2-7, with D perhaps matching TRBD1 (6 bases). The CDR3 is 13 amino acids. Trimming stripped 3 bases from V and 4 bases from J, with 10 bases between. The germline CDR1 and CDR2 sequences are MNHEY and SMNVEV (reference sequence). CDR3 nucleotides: TGTGCCAGCAGTTTTGTCAGGGGATACGAGCAGTACTTC. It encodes CASSFVRGYEQYF.

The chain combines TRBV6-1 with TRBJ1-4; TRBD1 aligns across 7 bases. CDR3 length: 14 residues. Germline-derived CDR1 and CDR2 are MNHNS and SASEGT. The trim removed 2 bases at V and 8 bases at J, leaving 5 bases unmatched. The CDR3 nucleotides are TGTGCCAGCAGTGAAAGACAGGGTACGGAAAAACTGTTTTTT. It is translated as CASSERQGTEKLFF.

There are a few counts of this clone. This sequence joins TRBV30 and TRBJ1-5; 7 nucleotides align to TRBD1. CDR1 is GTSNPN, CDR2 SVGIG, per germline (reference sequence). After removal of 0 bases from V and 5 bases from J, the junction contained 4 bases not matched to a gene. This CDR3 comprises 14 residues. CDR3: CAWSVGQNYQPQHF. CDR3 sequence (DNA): TGTGCCTGGAGTGTGGGACAGAATTATCAGCCCCAGCATTTT.

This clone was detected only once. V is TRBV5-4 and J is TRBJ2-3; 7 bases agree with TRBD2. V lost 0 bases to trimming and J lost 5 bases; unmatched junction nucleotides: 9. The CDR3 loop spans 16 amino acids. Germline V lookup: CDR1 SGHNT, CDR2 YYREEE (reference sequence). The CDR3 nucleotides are TGTGCCAGCAGCTTGGACGGGGGGTTGGGAAGAGATACGCAGTATTTT. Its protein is CASSLDGGLGRDTQYF.

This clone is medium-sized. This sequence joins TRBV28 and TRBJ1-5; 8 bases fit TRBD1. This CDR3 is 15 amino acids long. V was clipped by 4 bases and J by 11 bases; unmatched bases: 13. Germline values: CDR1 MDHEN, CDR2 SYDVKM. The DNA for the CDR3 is TGTGCCAGCAGTTCCCCAGGGGGCTCCAGCGTGGCCCAGCATTTT. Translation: CASSSPGGSSVAQHF.

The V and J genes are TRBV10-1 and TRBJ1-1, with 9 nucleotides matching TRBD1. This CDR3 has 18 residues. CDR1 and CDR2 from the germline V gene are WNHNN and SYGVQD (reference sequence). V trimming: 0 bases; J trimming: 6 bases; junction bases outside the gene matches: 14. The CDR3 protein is CASSESFTGGERKAEAFF. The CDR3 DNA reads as TGCGCCAGCAGTGAGTCGTTCACAGGGGGCGAGAGGAAGGCTGAAGCTTTCTTT.

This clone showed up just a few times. For the CDR3, the DNA is TGTGCCATGCAGGCCGCAAACCCAGCAGATACGCAGTATTTT. This sequence encodes CAMQAANPADTQYF. The chain uses TRBV10-3 and TRBJ2-3; no clear D gene. Germline V gives CDR1 ENHRY, CDR2 SYGVKD. Trimming left V 9 bases short and J 4 bases short, with 17 bases between. This CDR3 is built from 14 residues.

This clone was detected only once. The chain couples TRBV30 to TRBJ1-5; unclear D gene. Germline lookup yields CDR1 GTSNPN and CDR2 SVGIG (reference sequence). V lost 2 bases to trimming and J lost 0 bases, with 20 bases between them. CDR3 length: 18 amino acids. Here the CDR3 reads CAWSRSRLGSFSNQPQHF. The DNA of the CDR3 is TGTGCCTGGAGTCGATCCAGGCTGGGGAGCTTTAGCAATCAGCCCCAGCATTTT. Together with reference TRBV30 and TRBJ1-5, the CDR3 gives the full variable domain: SQTIHQWPATLVQPVGSPLSLECTVEGTSNPNLYWYRQAAGRGLQLLFYSVGIGQISSEVPQNLSASRPQDRQFILSSKKLLLSDSGFYLCAWSRSRLGSFSNQPQHFGDGTRLSIL.

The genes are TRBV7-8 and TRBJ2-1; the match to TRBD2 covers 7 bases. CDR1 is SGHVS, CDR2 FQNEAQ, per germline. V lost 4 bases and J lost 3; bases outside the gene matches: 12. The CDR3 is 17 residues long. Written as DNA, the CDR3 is TGTGCCAGCAGCTCTCGACTAGCCGCGCGGAACTACAATGAGCAGTTCTTC. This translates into CASSSRLAARNYNEQFF.

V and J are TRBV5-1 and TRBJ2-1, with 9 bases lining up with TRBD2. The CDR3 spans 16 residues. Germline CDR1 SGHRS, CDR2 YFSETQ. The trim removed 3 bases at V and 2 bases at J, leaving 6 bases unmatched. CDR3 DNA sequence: TGCGCCAGCAGCTCATTAGCGGGGGTTGCCTACAATGAGCAGTTCTTC. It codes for CASSSLAGVAYNEQFF. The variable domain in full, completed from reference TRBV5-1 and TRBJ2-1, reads KAGVTQTPRYLIKTRGQQVTLSCSPISGHRSVSWYQQTPGQGLQFLFEYFSETQRNKGNFPGRFSGRQFSNSRSEMNVSTLELGDSALYLCASSSLAGVAYNEQFFGPGTRLTVL.

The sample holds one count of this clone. The CDR3 sequence is CASRFPQPQHF. The CDR3 bases are TGTGCCAGCCGCTTCCCTCAGCCCCAGCATTTT. The V call is TRBV6-1, the J call TRBJ1-5, with D unresolved. The CDR3 totals 11 residues. Germline loops: CDR1 MNHNS, CDR2 SASEGT. V lost 8 bases to trimming and J lost 6 bases, with 8 bases between them.